The rows below give T cell receptor beta chains drawn from one sample of a study of T-cell reconstitution after alpha-beta-depleted transplantation in children. TCRdb re-called the PCR reads through MiXCR, storing one row per CDR3 protein. The repertoire holds under 35,000 distinct CDR3 sequences, 6.3% seen once, with around 7% in the top ten. Sequenced material: PBMCs, mostly from graft donor cells, taken 180 days after TCRalphabeta/CD19-depleted stem cell transplant. The source of these receptors is a male patient younger than 18 who had a stem cell transplant for acute myeloid leukemia, so the T cells may come from the graft donor. Both conserved end residues are trimmed from each CDR3.

V gene: TRBV20-1; CDR3 length: 14; CDR3 protein: SASGRPSGATREQY
V gene: TRBV24-1; CDR3 length: 15; CDR3 protein: ATSDFPRTRERNEQF
V gene: TRBV4-1; CDR3 length: 12; CDR3 protein: ASSQVGSTGELF
V gene: TRBV20-1; CDR3 length: 13; CDR3 protein: SASTGLTSNNEQF
V gene: TRBV19; CDR3 length: 15; CDR3 protein: ASSGPGTWRVNTEAF
V gene: TRBV29-1; CDR3 length: 13; CDR3 protein: SVEPGGLSNYGYT
V gene: TRBV6-5; CDR3 length: 14; CDR3 protein: ASSWPAGGGDTEAF
V gene: TRBV28; CDR3 length: 12; CDR3 protein: ASAGRAYHNEQF
V gene: TRBV7-9; CDR3 length: 14; CDR3 protein: ASSKDDPWGSEDYT
V gene: TRBV14; CDR3 length: 16; CDR3 protein: ASSRGTGGPYTYNEQF
V gene: TRBV14; CDR3 length: 13; CDR3 protein: ASSKGSANRGRQF
V gene: TRBV5-1; CDR3 length: 12; CDR3 protein: ASSLGTSNQPQH
V gene: TRBV28; CDR3 length: 13; CDR3 protein: ASRRPTAGAETQY
V gene: TRBV28; CDR3 length: 13; CDR3 protein: ASSHPGTGRYEQY
V gene: TRBV27; CDR3 length: 11; CDR3 protein: ASSFDLNTEAF
V gene: TRBV12-5; CDR3 length: 11; CDR3 protein: ASGLPSSYEQY
V gene: TRBV7-3; CDR3 length: 11; CDR3 protein: ASSYPNTGELF
V gene: TRBV15; CDR3 length: 12; CDR3 protein: ATSREPGTYEQY
V gene: TRBV6-5; CDR3 length: 12; CDR3 protein: ASSPGWGSNEQF
V gene: TRBV7-9; CDR3 length: 13; CDR3 protein: ASTERLAGNNEQF
V gene: TRBV30; CDR3 length: 12; CDR3 protein: AWGSGKLYNEQF
V gene: TRBV12-3/TRBV12-4; CDR3 length: 10; CDR3 protein: ASSSTNYGYT
V gene: TRBV24-1; CDR3 length: 16; CDR3 protein: ATSDGLTEPNSNQPQH
V gene: TRBV7-8; CDR3 length: 13; CDR3 protein: ASSTYGASEETQY
V gene: TRBV6-2/TRBV6-3; CDR3 length: 15; CDR3 protein: ASTSGTSGRLNNEQF
V gene: TRBV5-1; CDR3 length: 12; CDR3 protein: ASSWGQLNTEAF
V gene: TRBV7-9; CDR3 length: 15; CDR3 protein: ASSFSGTSGFAYEQY
V gene: TRBV7-2; CDR3 length: 17; CDR3 protein: ASSKRTGSSGVAKNIQY
V gene: TRBV3-1; CDR3 length: 11; CDR3 protein: ASSNINSYEQY
V gene: TRBV7-6; CDR3 length: 13; CDR3 protein: ASSLGTARDYGYT
V gene: TRBV27; CDR3 length: 12; CDR3 protein: ASSLQGAGYGYT
V gene: TRBV3-1; CDR3 length: 13; CDR3 protein: ASWDIAGGYYEQY
V gene: TRBV18; CDR3 length: 16; CDR3 protein: ASSRATRTGGMRNEQF
V gene: TRBV27; CDR3 length: 12; CDR3 protein: ASTKGPHSYEQY
V gene: TRBV20-1; CDR3 length: 13; CDR3 protein: SALGGTSLGNEQF
V gene: TRBV6-5; CDR3 length: 14; CDR3 protein: ASSYSQTRPPNEQF
V gene: TRBV28; CDR3 length: 9; CDR3 protein: AIPRGARQF
V gene: TRBV15; CDR3 length: 13; CDR3 protein: ATSRVSGGGYGYT
V gene: TRBV12-3/TRBV12-4; CDR3 length: 12; CDR3 protein: ASSSGTGGSPLH
V gene: TRBV5-1; CDR3 length: 12; CDR3 protein: ASSQRTSTDTQY
V gene: TRBV12-3/TRBV12-4; CDR3 length: 13; CDR3 protein: ASSLAGIGNTEAF
V gene: TRBV24-1; CDR3 length: 13; CDR3 protein: ATSELAGGRYEQY
V gene: TRBV7-2; CDR3 length: 16; CDR3 protein: ASSLSRGGLSSGNTIY
V gene: TRBV19; CDR3 length: 14; CDR3 protein: ASSIRLGLGGDTQY
V gene: TRBV6-2/TRBV6-3; CDR3 length: 13; CDR3 protein: ASSSSGRGNQPQH
V gene: TRBV3-1; CDR3 length: 13; CDR3 protein: ASSPSRSLNQPQH
V gene: TRBV12-3/TRBV12-4; CDR3 length: 13; CDR3 protein: ASSLVRQPEGEQF
V gene: TRBV28; CDR3 length: 14; CDR3 protein: ASSLYSGGSGTEAF
V gene: TRBV20-1; CDR3 length: 12; CDR3 protein: SARGGPWSDTQY
V gene: TRBV20-1; CDR3 length: 9; CDR3 protein: SASGKETQY
V gene: TRBV11-2; CDR3 length: 13; CDR3 protein: ASSLGFGGHQPQH
V gene: TRBV29-1; CDR3 length: 13; CDR3 protein: SVPGGLLMNTEAF
V gene: TRBV7-9; CDR3 length: 14; CDR3 protein: ASSLSEPLLTDTQY
V gene: TRBV19; CDR3 length: 11; CDR3 protein: ASSLSVNEKLF
V gene: TRBV10-3; CDR3 length: 15; CDR3 protein: AITMGPLAGGGNEQF
V gene: TRBV4-3; CDR3 length: 11; CDR3 protein: ASSQELAYEQY
V gene: TRBV5-4; CDR3 length: 15; CDR3 protein: AMSPGGLAGGTGELF
V gene: TRBV27; CDR3 length: 14; CDR3 protein: ASSTRTASSYNEQF
V gene: TRBV21-1; CDR3 length: 18; CDR3 protein: ASSKPPQWSAGLAKNIQY